This record looks at one TCR beta chain sequence and its context. This table comes from immunoSEQ multiplex PCR, and its TCRdb copy is limited to in-frame clones, with some not included. The table includes some 760,000 clones, roughly 85% detected once. This entry is derived from a study of shared T cell receptors in the human thymus. The same sample was also used in a study of human thymus T cells.

The source of this sequence is a girl less than two years old with a congenital heart defect. The specimen sequenced was thymocytes.

The CDR3 reads CASSFGVTDGYTF. In nucleotides, the CDR3 is TGCGCCAGCAGCTTCGGTGTTACTGATGGCTACACCTTC. This chain connects TRBV5-1 to TRBJ1-2; D ambiguous. The CDR3 covers 13 residues. Germline V CDR1 and CDR2: SGHRS, YFSETQ. Deletions cut 2 bases from V and 6 bases from J, with 11 bases between.